Shown below are 13 T cell receptor beta chains from a single sample sequenced in a study of blood T cell repertoires in COVID-19. Measured with immunoSEQ multiplex PCR; TCRdb has only the in-frame clones, and not every one. The sample consists of more than 40,000 clones, 85% to 90% of them appearing once. The sequencing sample was made of peripheral blood. These TCRs come from a man older than 75 with acute or convalescent COVID-19.

This clone has just one count. This chain uses TRBV27 with TRBJ1-1; D unclear. V was clipped by 6 bases and J by 3 bases, with 11 bases between them. In germline, CDR1 is MNHEY, CDR2 SMNVEV (reference sequence). CDR3 length: 13 amino acids. CDR3 sequence: CASSREVYTEAFF. The CDR3 DNA is TGTGCCAGCAGCCGGGAGGTTTACACTGAAGCTTTCTTT.

This sequence joins TRBV7-9 and TRBJ1-2, with 9 positions matching TRBD1. J was trimmed by 8 bases and V by 5 bases; bases with no gene match: 12. The CDR3 has 15 amino acids. Germline CDR1 reads SEHNR; CDR2 reads FQNEAQ (reference sequence). The DNA for the CDR3 is TGTGCCAGCAGCCGAACCTTTAGGACAGGGGAAGGCTACACCTTC. As protein: CASSRTFRTGEGYTF. Full variable domain (missing parts from reference TRBV7-9 and TRBJ1-2): DTGVSQNPRHKITKRGQNVTFRCDPISEHNRLYWYRQTLGQGPEFLTYFQNEAQLEKSRLLSDRFSAERPKGSFSTLEIQRTEQGDSAMYLCASSRTFRTGEGYTFGSGTRLTVV.

The chain has TRBV9 and TRBJ1-4, with 7 positions matching TRBD1. Germline V gene sequence: CDR1 SGDLS, CDR2 YYNGEE. The CDR3 length is 15 residues. The trim removed 3 bases at V and 2 bases at J, leaving 4 bases unmatched. This CDR3 reads CASSARDSTNEKLFF. CDR3 DNA sequence: TGTGCCAGCAGCGCCCGGGACAGCACTAATGAAAAACTGTTTTTT. Complete variable domain (other parts from reference TRBV9 and TRBJ1-4): DSGVTQTPKHLITATGQRVTLRCSPRSGDLSVYWYQQSLDQGLQFLIQYYNGEERAKGNILERFSAQQFPDLHSELNLSSLELGDSALYFCASSARDSTNEKLFFGSGTQLSVL.

The chain recombines TRBV5-4 with TRBJ2-7, with TRBD2 matching over 8 bases. The CDR3 runs 15 residues. Trimming took 1 base from V and 1 from J; bases not matched to a gene: 4. The germline gives CDR1 SGHNT, CDR2 YYREEE (reference sequence). CDR3 sequence (DNA): TGTGCCAGCAGCTTGTCCAGCGGGGGATCCTACGAGCAGTACTTC. Amino acid sequence: CASSLSSGGSYEQYF. Full variable domain (rest looked up from reference TRBV5-4 and TRBJ2-7): ETGVTQSPTHLIKTRGQQVTLRCSSQSGHNTVSWYQQALGQGPQFIFQYYREEENGRGNFPPRFSGLQFPNYSSELNVNALELDDSALYLCASSLSSGGSYEQYFGPGTRLTVT.

The chain recombines TRBV3-1 (or the pseudogene TRBV3-2) with TRBJ2-5; 8 positions match TRBD2. The CDR3 length is 15 residues. After removal of 6 bases from V and 1 base from J, the junction contained 7 bases not matched to a gene. Germline V gives CDR1 LGHDT, CDR2 YNNKEL (reference sequence). CDR3 amino acids: CASRKAGALQETQYF. CDR3 sequence (DNA): TGTGCCAGCAGGAAAGCGGGGGCGCTCCAAGAGACCCAGTACTTC.

The chain combines TRBV5-6 with TRBJ1-1; perhaps TRBD1 as D (5 bases). The length of the CDR3 is 18 residues. Trimming pared 0 bases from V and 4 bases from J, leaving 22 bases between. Germline V CDR1 and CDR2: SGHDT, YYEEEE. The CDR3 region is CASSLVGLKRIRVTEAFF. The DNA of the CDR3 is TGTGCCAGCAGCTTGGTCGGGTTAAAACGGATCAGGGTCACTGAAGCTTTCTTT.

Written as DNA, the CDR3 is TGTGCCAGCAGCTACGGGGACTTCTATAATTCACCCCTCCACTTT. Translation gives CASSYGDFYNSPLHF. This chain links TRBV5-6 with TRBJ1-6; the D gene is possibly TRBD1 (5 bases). The CDR3 is made up of 15 amino acids. The germline V gene has CDR1 SGHDT and CDR2 YYEEEE. V lost 3 bases to trimming and J lost 3 bases, with 10 bases between them.

This clone was seen only once. This chain connects TRBV5-1 to TRBJ2-3; 8 bases line up with TRBD2. The junction had 12 bases not matched to a gene; V was cut back by 0 bases and J by 0 bases. In germline, CDR1 is SGHRS, CDR2 YFSETQ. The CDR3 runs 19 residues. The CDR3 here is CASSLGTGTRPTSTDTQYF. The CDR3 bases are TGCGCCAGCAGCTTGGGAACCGGGACTAGGCCGACTAGCACAGATACGCAGTATTTT. Together with reference TRBV5-1 and TRBJ2-3, the CDR3 gives the full variable domain: KAGVTQTPRYLIKTRGQQVTLSCSPISGHRSVSWYQQTPGQGLQFLFEYFSETQRNKGNFPGRFSGRQFSNSRSEMNVSTLELGDSALYLCASSLGTGTRPTSTDTQYFGPGTRLTVL.

CDR3 protein: CASSPRRGETQYF. In DNA, the CDR3 is TGTGCCAGCAGCCCCCGAAGGGGAGAGACCCAGTACTTC. The J gene is TRBJ2-5, the V gene TRBV27, with D maybe TRBD1 (5 bases). The CDR3 is 13 residues long. V lost 6 bases and J lost 4, with 12 bases in between. The germline V gene has CDR1 MNHEY and CDR2 SMNVEV (reference sequence).

This sequence joins TRBV7-3 and TRBJ1-1; 8 positions match TRBD1. The J segment lost 2 bases and the V segment lost 2 bases, leaving 7 bases of the junction unmatched. In germline, CDR1 is SGHTA, CDR2 FQGTGA. The CDR3 is 16 residues long. The CDR3 protein is CASSLGPRGQNTEAFF. The CDR3 DNA is TGTGCCAGCAGCTTAGGGCCCAGGGGGCAAAACACTGAAGCTTTCTTT.

The chain links TRBV30 to TRBJ2-3; D is undetermined. Germline values: CDR1 GTSNPN, CDR2 SVGIG (reference sequence). The CDR3 sequence is 14 residues long. Trimming took off 0 bases at V and 1 base at J, with 8 bases between the two ends. CDR3 bases: TGTGCCTGGAGTGTTGCGCTGGGCACAGATACGCAGTATTTT. Protein product: CAWSVALGTDTQYF.

The chain employs TRBV7-9 and TRBJ2-2; 7 bases map to TRBD1. Germline CDR1 is SEHNR and CDR2 is FQNEAQ (reference sequence). V gave up 1 base and J gave up 2 bases; unmatched junction bases: 7. The CDR3 is made up of 17 amino acids. CDR3 protein: CASSLDLGGVNTGELFF. The CDR3 DNA follows: TGTGCCAGCAGCTTAGATCTAGGGGGCGTAAACACCGGGGAGCTGTTTTTT.

The chain carries TRBV10-3 and TRBJ2-1; tentatively, D is TRBD1 (5 bases). Germline V lookup: CDR1 ENHRY, CDR2 SYGVKD. Trimming left V 6 bases short and J 8 bases short, with 20 bases between. This CDR3 is built from 15 residues. Here the CDR3 DNA reads TGTGCCATCAGCCTGGACGAGATAAGGGGCGATGAGCAGTTCTTC. Residues: CAISLDEIRGDEQFF.